This T cell receptor (beta chain) was captured in a study of post-analysis software for immune sequencing data. This clonotype was recorded many times. Its matching antigen is unknown. Germline assignment: CDR1 SQVTM and CDR2 ANQGSEA. Trimming removed 2 bases from V and 3 bases from J, with 11 bases in between. The CDR3 sequence is 13 residues long. Unique molecular identifiers tagged the TCR beta cDNA libraries. TCRdb fed the PCR reads into MiXCR, producing one record per CDR3 protein. This table holds hundreds of thousands of distinct CDR3 sequences, around 37% found once. Overall study results and limits: Multiple sclerosis patients had significantly lower normalized Chao1 diversity than controls. Samples from a shared batch, those prepared together, strongly co-clustered by F measure. Five or six TRBV segments, TRBV5-6, TRBV5-1 and TRBV20-1 among them, were found more frequent in patients than controls.

Material for sequencing was blood. The source is a girl between 10 and 17 years old with multiple sclerosis. The chain carries TRBV29-1 and TRBJ2-7, with D uncertain. In nucleotides, the CDR3 is TGCAGCGTTGAACAGGATGGATACTACGAGCAGTACTTC. It specifies CSVEQDGYYEQYF.